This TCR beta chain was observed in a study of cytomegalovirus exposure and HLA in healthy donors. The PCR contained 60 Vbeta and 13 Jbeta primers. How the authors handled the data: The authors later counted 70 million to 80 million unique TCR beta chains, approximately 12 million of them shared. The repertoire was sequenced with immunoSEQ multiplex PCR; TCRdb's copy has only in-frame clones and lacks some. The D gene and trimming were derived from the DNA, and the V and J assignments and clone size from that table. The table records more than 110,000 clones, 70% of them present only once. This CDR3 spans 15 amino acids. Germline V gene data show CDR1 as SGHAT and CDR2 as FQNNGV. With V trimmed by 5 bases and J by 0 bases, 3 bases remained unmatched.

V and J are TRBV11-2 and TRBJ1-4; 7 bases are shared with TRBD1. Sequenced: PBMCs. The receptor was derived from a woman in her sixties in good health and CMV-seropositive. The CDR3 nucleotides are TGTGCCAGCAGCGGCGGGACAGCAACTAATGAAAAACTGTTTTTT. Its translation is CASSGGTATNEKLFF.